This TCR beta chain originates from a study of OX40 agonist ivuxolimab in advanced cancers. About the full investigation: Ivuxolimab, which targeted the costimulatory receptor OX40 (CD134), was an agonistic, fully human IgG2 monoclonal antibody. Intravenous ivuxolimab was administered to patients every 2 weeks at six dose levels: 0.01, 0.1, 0.3, 1.5, 3 and 10 mg/kg. Of the roughly 54 dose-escalation patients, hepatocellular carcinoma was present in 19, melanoma in around 15, renal cell carcinoma in 9 and head and neck cancer in 9. In the dose-escalation cohort, nearly 85% of patients were male, and the mean age was around 65 years with a range of roughly 20 to 79. Prior anti-PD-1, anti-PD-L1 or anti-CTLA-4 therapy was permitted, and checkpoint inhibitors had been received by around 39% of dose-escalation patients. Partial responses occurred in three dose-escalation patients: two with cutaneous melanoma and one with hepatocellular carcinoma. The purpose of peripheral TCRbeta sequencing was to test whether ivuxolimab changed TCR sequence diversity and led to clonal T-cell expansion. The paper describes the monotherapy dose-escalation part (N ≈ 52 patients) of the phase I trial of ivuxolimab.

Genomic DNA was extracted from sorted cells for sequencing of the TCRbeta CDR3 region. TCRbeta CDR3 regions were sequenced using the immunoSEQ Assay. This is the immuneACCESS table as TCRdb keeps it, with only in-frame sequences that have V and J called. A part of the clones is gone; compared with another copy, unresolved V genes explain less than half, and the rest is unexplained. This sample has 40,000 or so clones in its table, and 92% of those were observed once. Roughly a fifth of the sample is in the top ten clones. Overall study outcomes, separate from this receptor: On average, CD8+ T cells showed more expanded clones than CD4+ T cells after ivuxolimab. Low levels of normalized T-cell clonal expansion were also seen in some nonresponding patients. Partial responders in the 0.1-3.0 mg/kg groups had among the lowest normalized peripheral clonal expansion, especially among CD8+ T cells. At doses of 0.1 to 3.0 mg/kg, clonal expansion of both CD4+ and CD8+ blood T cells was observed from baseline to week 6. Which antigens the clonally expanded peripheral T cells were specific for was not determined.

Remarks on this clone: It lacks a known antigen. Within one base of it there is no much larger clone, and no base qualities were kept.

The trial excluded patients who had a history of autoimmune disease or who were on systemic immunosuppression. Peripheral blood for TCR sequencing was collected from all dose cohorts at baseline, on cycle 4 day 1, and on cycle 7 day 1. Samples were obtained from an open-label, multicenter, first-in-human phase I dose-escalation trial of ivuxolimab. Adults with locally advanced or metastatic melanoma, renal cell, hepatocellular, or head and neck squamous cell carcinoma were enrolled in the trial. Before TCR sequencing, CD4+ T cells and CD8+ T cells were sorted from peripheral blood as separate populations. The sequencing used CD4+ or CD8+ T cells sorted from blood, collected in a trial of the OX40 agonist ivuxolimab. This receptor was obtained from an adult with an advanced solid tumor such as melanoma, head and neck, liver or kidney cancer.

The DNA sequence is TGTGCCAGCAGGGGGACTAGCGACTACGAGCAGTACTTC. Its translation is CASRGTSDYEQYF. Recombination linked TRBV2 to TRBJ2-7; TRBD2 agrees with 10 junctional bases. Per the germline V gene, SNHLY is the CDR1 and FYNNEI is the CDR2. The CDR3 holds 13 amino acids from the cysteine to the phenylalanine. Of all the DNA, just the CDR3 is kept, 39 bases in frame from base 1. V loses 6 bases at its end and J loses 3 bases; junction bases beyond the gene matches: 2.